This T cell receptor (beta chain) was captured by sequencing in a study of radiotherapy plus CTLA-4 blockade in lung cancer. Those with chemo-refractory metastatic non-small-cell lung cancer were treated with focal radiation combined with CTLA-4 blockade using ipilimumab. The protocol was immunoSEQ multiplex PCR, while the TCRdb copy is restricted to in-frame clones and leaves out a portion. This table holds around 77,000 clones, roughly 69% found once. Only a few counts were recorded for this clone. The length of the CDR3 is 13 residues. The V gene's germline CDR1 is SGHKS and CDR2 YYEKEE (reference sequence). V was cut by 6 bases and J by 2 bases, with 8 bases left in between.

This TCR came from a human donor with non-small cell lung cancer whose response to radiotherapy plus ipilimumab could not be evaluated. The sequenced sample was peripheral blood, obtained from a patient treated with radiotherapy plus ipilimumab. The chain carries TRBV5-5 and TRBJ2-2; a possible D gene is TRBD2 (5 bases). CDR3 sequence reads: CASMRANTGELFF. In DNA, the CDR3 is TGTGCCAGCATGCGGGCAAACACCGGGGAGCTGTTTTTT.